The 23 T cell receptor beta chains presented below share a single source sample, sequenced in a study of CD8 T cells in Susac syndrome. Roughly 0.45 to 1 ug RNA was reverse transcribed with random hexamers. TCRdb recomputed calls from the immunoSEQ multiplex PCR reads with MiXCR, one row per CDR3 protein. The table has about 290,000 distinct CDR3 sequences, 85% seen once. The material sequenced was CD8+ T cells from PBMCs. All receptors derive from a human donor with multiple sclerosis.

V gene TRBV28 combines with J gene TRBJ2-3; TRBD2 agrees at 10 bases. Per the germline V gene, CDR1 is MDHEN and CDR2 is SYDVKM. The CDR3 loop spans 17 amino acids. V dropped 6 bases and J dropped 4; count of bases not matched to a gene: 13. Here the CDR3 DNA reads TGTGCCAGCAGCCAAAGGGTAGCGGGAGGTCGGCCAGATACGCAGTATTTT. Its protein product is CASSQRVAGGRPDTQYF.

The chain joins TRBV6-1 to TRBJ2-7; the match to TRBD2 covers 8 bases. CDR1 is MNHNS, CDR2 SASEGT, per germline. The CDR3 sequence is 16 residues long. V shed 5 bases, J shed 3 bases, and the junction held 12 bases outside the gene matches. Here the CDR3 DNA reads TGTGCCAGCAGTCCCTCTACTAGCGGTTCCTACTACGAGCAGTACTTC. This sequence encodes CASSPSTSGSYYEQYF.

This clonotype was counted once. V usage is TRBV27 and J usage is TRBJ2-7; 12 nucleotides align to TRBD2. Germline lookup yields CDR1 MNHEY and CDR2 SMNVEV (reference sequence). J gave up 5 bases and V 0 bases, and 17 bases lay outside the gene matches. The CDR3 is made up of 20 amino acids. DNA for the CDR3: TGTGCCAGCAGTTTATCGGGGGCGTCCTACCTAGCGGGAGGGCTAAACGAGCAGTACTTC. Its protein is CASSLSGASYLAGGLNEQYF.

The chain links TRBV6-5 to TRBJ1-2, with 7 bases matching TRBD1. V lost 5 bases to trimming and J lost 8 bases; unmatched junction nucleotides: 8. The CDR3 length is 13 residues. From germline, CDR1 is MNHEY and CDR2 SVGAGI. Written as DNA, the CDR3 is TGTGCCAGCAGTGACACAGGGGTAGAAGGCTACACCTTC. This gives the protein CASSDTGVEGYTF.

The chain is built from TRBV5-6 and TRBJ2-7, with D uncertain. The CDR3 length is 14 residues. V was cut by 1 base and J by 0 bases, with 8 bases left in between. Germline V gene lookup returns CDR1 SGHDT and CDR2 YYEEEE. CDR3 bases: TGTGCCAGCAGCTTGATTATTTCCTCCTACGAGCAGTACTTC. Residues: CASSLIISSYEQYF.

V usage is TRBV11-2 and J usage is TRBJ1-2; TRBD1 agrees at 7 bases. Germline loops: CDR1 SGHAT, CDR2 FQNNGV. V lost 3 bases to trimming and J lost 3 bases; unmatched junction nucleotides: 10. The CDR3 is 16 residues long. CDR3 amino acids: CASSFLGTAEYYGYTF. The CDR3 coding sequence is TGTGCCAGCAGCTTCCTCGGGACAGCGGAATACTATGGCTACACCTTC.

This chain joins TRBV5-6 and TRBJ2-1, with no clear D. The CDR3 loop spans 17 amino acids. The ends were cut back, 0 bases at V and 6 bases at J, with 19 bases in the middle. The germline gives CDR1 SGHDT, CDR2 YYEEEE. The CDR3 coding sequence is TGTGCCAGCAGCTTGGCCGATTTAACACCGGCCGGCAATGAGCAGTTCTTC. This sequence encodes CASSLADLTPAGNEQFF.

The chain is built from TRBV27 and TRBJ1-2; TRBD1 aligns across 7 bases. The CDR3 is 15 amino acids. Per germline, CDR1 MNHEY and CDR2 SMNVEV (reference sequence). The trim removed 4 bases at V and 3 bases at J, leaving 8 bases unmatched. The CDR3 region has the DNA TGTGCCAGCAGTTCATCGGGACAGCTATACTATGGCTACACCTTC. Translated: CASSSSGQLYYGYTF.

The chain combines TRBV27 with TRBJ1-4; 10 nucleotides align to TRBD1. The CDR3 spans 16 residues. The junction had 7 bases not matched to a gene; V was cut back by 1 base and J by 8 bases. Germline V gives CDR1 MNHEY, CDR2 SMNVEV (reference sequence). The CDR3 reads CASSLLAGTGAEKLFF. The CDR3 DNA sequence: TGTGCCAGCAGTTTATTAGCCGGGACAGGGGCGGAAAAACTGTTTTTT.

A few counts support this clonotype. The CDR3 loop is CASSLPGQGSQPQHF. The CDR3 bases are TGTGCCAGCAGCTTACCGGGACAGGGAAGTCAGCCCCAGCATTTT. The chain carries TRBV7-9 and TRBJ1-5; 9 nucleotides line up with TRBD1. Germline CDR1 reads SEHNR; CDR2 reads FQNEAQ (reference sequence). The CDR3 covers 15 residues. Trimming cost V 2 bases and J 6 bases; bases outside gene matches: 5.

The V gene is TRBV24-1, the J gene TRBJ1-1, with D maybe TRBD1 (5 bases). The ends were cut back, 3 bases at V and 1 base at J, with 5 bases in the middle. Germline CDR1 is KGHDR and CDR2 is SFDVKD. The CDR3 contains 13 residues. CDR3 sequence (DNA): TGTGCCACCAGTGATGGACAGAACACTGAAGCTTTCTTT. Its protein product is CATSDGQNTEAFF.

This clonotype was detected once. The chain couples TRBV4-3 to TRBJ1-1; D call uncertain. The CDR3 runs to 13 residues. In germline, CDR1 is LGHNA, CDR2 YSLEER. Trimming left V 2 bases short and J 6 bases short, with 10 bases between. The CDR3 sequence: CASSQHSGSEAFF. Here the CDR3 DNA reads TGCGCCAGCAGCCAACATTCGGGGTCTGAAGCTTTCTTT.

This rearrangement joins TRBV11-2 to TRBJ2-3; TRBD2 aligns across 13 bases. This CDR3 region has 17 residues. Germline V lookup: CDR1 SGHAT, CDR2 FQNNGV. J gave up 6 bases and V 5 bases, and 11 bases lay outside the gene matches. The CDR3 region is CASSLGLAGEGYDTQYF. The DNA for the CDR3 is TGTGCCAGCAGCCTTGGACTAGCGGGAGAAGGGTACGATACGCAGTATTTT.

The gene calls are TRBV19 and TRBJ2-5, with 7 bases aligning to TRBD1. This CDR3 region has 15 residues. Losses at the gene ends were 1 base for V and 4 bases for J; bases not matched to a gene: 6. Germline values: CDR1 LNHDA, CDR2 SQIVND (reference sequence). The CDR3 bases are TGTGCCAGTAGTATAGGACAGGGCGGCCGAGAGACCCAGTACTTC. Protein: CASSIGQGGRETQYF.

This chain links TRBV4-1 with TRBJ1-2, with D tentatively TRBD1 (5 bases). V shed 2 bases and J shed 4 bases, with 17 bases lying between them. The length of the CDR3 is 16 residues. Germline V gene data show CDR1 as MGHRA and CDR2 as YSYEKL. CDR3 loop: CASSQLTGGSAYGYTF. The CDR3, as DNA: TGCGCCAGCAGCCAACTTACAGGAGGGTCGGCCTATGGCTACACCTTC.

CDR3: CASSLDWEDTQYF. DNA for the CDR3: TGTGCCAGCAGCTTGGACTGGGAAGATACGCAGTATTTT. The gene calls are TRBV11-2 and TRBJ2-3; TRBD2 might be the D (5 bases). Trimming left V 3 bases short and J 5 bases short, with 9 bases between. The germline V gene has CDR1 SGHAT and CDR2 FQNNGV. CDR3 length: 13 amino acids.

CDR3 coding DNA: TGTGCCAGCAGAGGGCCTTCCCCCAACTACGAGCAGTACTTC. Translating gives CASRGPSPNYEQYF. V usage is TRBV21-1 and J usage is TRBJ2-7; the table calls TRBD2, which could not be checked here. TRBV21-1 is listed as a pseudogene. CDR3 length equals 14 residues.

This sequence joins TRBV6-5 and TRBJ1-2; 12 bases align to TRBD1. The V gene end was trimmed by 4 bases and the J gene end by 4 bases; junction bases not matched to a gene: 7. Looked up from germline, CDR1 is MNHEY and CDR2 is SVGAGI. This CDR3 has 16 residues. The CDR3 bases are TGTGCCAGCAGTTCCCAAGGGACAGGGGGCTTCTATGGCTACACCTTC. Encoded protein: CASSSQGTGGFYGYTF.

The V gene is TRBV4-3, the J gene TRBJ2-7, with no clear D. The CDR3 contains 15 residues. Trimming stripped 1 base from V and 0 bases from J, with 10 bases between. In germline, CDR1 is LGHNA, CDR2 YSLEER. CDR3: CASSQGTAISYEQYF. As DNA, the CDR3 is TGCGCCAGCAGCCAAGGGACGGCTATCTCCTACGAGCAGTACTTC.

The rearrangement links TRBV10-3 to TRBJ1-1; D gene ambiguous. This CDR3 is built from 11 residues. The ends were cut back, 8 bases at V and 5 bases at J, with 9 bases in the middle. Germline V gene data show CDR1 as ENHRY and CDR2 as SYGVKD. The CDR3 protein is CAIQEGTEAFF. The CDR3 nucleotides are TGTGCCATCCAAGAAGGAACTGAAGCTTTCTTT.

The rearrangement links TRBV20-1 to TRBJ2-3; D unresolved. Germline V gene lookup returns CDR1 DFQATT and CDR2 SNEGSKA (reference sequence). Trimming left V 5 bases short and J 4 bases short, with 25 bases between. CDR3 length: 17 residues. In DNA form, the CDR3 reads TGCAGTGCTTATCTTAGTCGTGCGAGAGTATTCTCAGATACGCAGTATTTT. Translation: CSAYLSRARVFSDTQYF.

The chain has TRBV24-1 and TRBJ2-1; 11 nucleotides agree with TRBD2. Germline lookup yields CDR1 KGHDR and CDR2 SFDVKD. CDR3 size: 16 residues. Germline trimming cut 3 bases from V and 6 bases from J; bases unmatched to any gene: 6. This CDR3 is CATSDPTSGSVNEQFF. The CDR3 coding sequence is TGTGCCACCAGTGATCCCACTAGCGGGAGCGTCAATGAGCAGTTCTTC.

The chain has TRBV2 and TRBJ1-5; 8 positions agree with TRBD1. V shed 2 bases, J shed 7 bases, and the junction held 10 bases outside the gene matches. The CDR3 has 16 amino acids. Germline V gene sequence: CDR1 SNHLY, CDR2 FYNNEI. The CDR3 is CASSEIVDREGQPQHF. The CDR3 region has the DNA TGTGCCAGCAGTGAAATAGTGGACAGGGAAGGCCAGCCCCAGCATTTT.